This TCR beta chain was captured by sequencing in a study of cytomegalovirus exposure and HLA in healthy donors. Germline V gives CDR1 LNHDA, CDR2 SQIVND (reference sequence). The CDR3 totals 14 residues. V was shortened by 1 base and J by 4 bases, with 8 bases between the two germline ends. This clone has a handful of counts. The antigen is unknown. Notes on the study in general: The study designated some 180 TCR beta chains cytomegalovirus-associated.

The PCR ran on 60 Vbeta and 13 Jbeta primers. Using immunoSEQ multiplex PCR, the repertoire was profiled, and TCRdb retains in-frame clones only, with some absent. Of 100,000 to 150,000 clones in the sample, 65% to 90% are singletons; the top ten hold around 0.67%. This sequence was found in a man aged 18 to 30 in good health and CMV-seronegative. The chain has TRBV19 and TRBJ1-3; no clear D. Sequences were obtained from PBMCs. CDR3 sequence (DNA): TGTGCCAGTAGTATAGGAGGGCTCGGAAACACCATATATTTT. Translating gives CASSIGGLGNTIYF.